This TCR beta chain was captured by sequencing in a study of blood T cell repertoires in COVID-19. Study at large: PBMCs, B-cell-depleted T cells, or T cells were the source of the cDNA or gDNA that made up the material.

Germline V gives CDR1 SGHRS, CDR2 YFSETQ. The CDR3 length is 16 residues. J lost 3 bases, V lost 4 bases, and 8 bases had no gene match. Produced via immunoSEQ multiplex PCR; TCRdb's table is partial and in-frame only. The sample lists roughly 81,000 clones, almost 85% occurring once. The J gene is TRBJ2-3, the V gene TRBV5-1, with 10 positions matching TRBD2. Material for sequencing was peripheral blood. The sequence was collected from a man in his sixties with acute or convalescent COVID-19. As DNA, the CDR3 is TGCGCCAGCAGCAAAGCCGGGACTAGCGTAACAGATACGCAGTATTTT. The encoded protein is CASSKAGTSVTDTQYF.